The rows below give T cell receptor beta chains drawn from one sample of a study of CD8 T cells in acute hepatitis C reinfection. Produced via immunoSEQ multiplex PCR; TCRdb's table is partial and in-frame only. The sample includes about 38,000 clones, approximately 83% of them seen just once. Sample: naive CD8+ T cells from PBMCs. Every receptor here comes from a woman younger than 30 who spontaneously cleared hepatitis C infection. The CDR3 runs from the conserved cysteine through the conserved F or W. The D gene is left open where the match is weak. For some rows the clone size is stated as once, few or many, or as a class when expanded; others skip it.

D gene	clone size	V gene	J gene	CDR3 DNA	CDR3 protein
NA	few	TRBV27	TRBJ2-7	TGTGCCAGCAGTGAGGGACACGAGCAGTACTTC	CASSEGHEQYF
NA	NA	TRBV2	TRBJ2-2	TGTGCCAGCACGATACCCAAGGGACGCACGAACACCGGGGAGCTGTTTTTT	CASTIPKGRTNTGELFF
TRBD1	NA	TRBV5-1	TRBJ1-5	TGCGCCAGCAGGACCGGGACAGAAAGCAATCAGCCCCAGCATTTT	CASRTGTESNQPQHF
TRBD1	NA	TRBV4-2	TRBJ2-7	TGTGCCAGCAGCCACCGGACAGGAAAGGAGAGAGAGCAGTACTTC	CASSHRTGKEREQYF
TRBD2	NA	TRBV13	TRBJ2-1	TGTGCCAGCAGCTCCAGGAGGGGCGGGAGGTCGGTCTACAATGAGCAGTTCTTC	CASSSRRGGRSVYNEQFF
NA	NA	TRBV14	TRBJ2-3	TGTGCCAGCAGCCTCGGGACAACTAGCACAGATACGCAGTATTTT	CASSLGTTSTDTQYF
NA	NA	TRBV27	TRBJ2-5	TGTGCCAGCAGTTTAAGGGGAACTGAGACCCAGTACTTC	CASSLRGTETQYF
NA	NA	TRBV27	TRBJ2-5	TGTGCCAGCAGTTTGTCAGTGACCTTGAGGGAGACCCAGTACTTC	CASSLSVTLRETQYF
NA	NA	TRBV9	TRBJ2-1	TGTGCCAGCAGCGTAGCTTCAAGAGGGTCCTACAATGAGCAGTTCTTC	CASSVASRGSYNEQFF
NA	once	TRBV14	TRBJ1-2	TGTGCCAGCAGCCAAGGGGCAACAGGCGGAATTTTCTATGGCTACACCTTC	CASSQGATGGIFYGYTF
NA	few	TRBV7-9	TRBJ1-2	TGTGCCAGCGGCAGAGCCTATGGCTACACCTTC	CASGRAYGYTF
NA	few	TRBV5-1	TRBJ2-2	TGCGCCAGCAGCGGGGGGCGAACGAACACCGGGGAGCTGTTTTTT	CASSGGRTNTGELFF
NA	NA	TRBV5-1	TRBJ2-7	TGCGCCAGCAGCTTGCATGAAGAGCAGTACTTC	CASSLHEEQYF
NA	NA	TRBV6-5	TRBJ1-3	TGTGCCAGCAGTCCCCAGGACTCTGGAAACACCATATATTTT	CASSPQDSGNTIYF
TRBD1	NA	TRBV6-4	TRBJ2-3	TGTGCCAGCAGAGACAGGGGGCGCTTCTGGTTCACAGATACGCAGTATTTT	CASRDRGRFWFTDTQYF
TRBD2	NA	TRBV27	TRBJ2-7	TGTGCCAGCGGAGTGGCGGGAGGGCAAGTCGAGCAGTACTTC	CASGVAGGQVEQYF
NA	few	TRBV5-6	TRBJ1-1	TGTGCCAGCAGCTTTGGAGGCTACCTGCGGAACACTGAAGCTTTCTTT	CASSFGGYLRNTEAFF
TRBD2	once	TRBV11-2	TRBJ2-2	TGTGCCAGCAGCTTAGCGGGTAGCGGGAGGTCCTCGGGGGAGCTGTTTTTT	CASSLAGSGRSSGELFF
TRBD1	NA	TRBV7-6	TRBJ1-1	TGTGCCAGCAGCCATCTCGGAGGGGGCGAAGCTTTCTTT	CASSHLGGGEAFF
NA	NA	TRBV2	TRBJ2-1	TGTGCCAGCAACAAGGGAAGGGATGAGCAGTTCTTC	CASNKGRDEQFF
TRBD1	NA	TRBV7-7	TRBJ2-1	TGTGCCAGCAGCTCGAACCCACCGGGACAGGGCCCCAACAATGAGCAGTTCTTC	CASSSNPPGQGPNNEQFF
NA	once	TRBV27	TRBJ2-5	TGTGCCAGCAGGTCCGGAAGCGAGACCCAGTACTTC	CASRSGSETQYF
NA	NA	TRBV29-1	TRBJ2-6	TGCAGCGTTGAAGAGAGTCTTTGGGGGACTGGGGCCAACGTCCTGACTTTC	CSVEESLWGTGANVLTF
NA	NA	TRBV12-5	TRBJ1-5	TGTGCTAGTGGCAGGACGGAACTAAGCAATCAGCCCCAGCATTTT	CASGRTELSNQPQHF
TRBD2	NA	TRBV7-6	TRBJ2-1	TGTGCCAGCAGCTCCAGACTAGCGGGAAATGAGCAGTTCTTC	CASSSRLAGNEQFF
NA	NA	TRBV27	TRBJ1-2	TGTGCCAGTTCCTGGGCGGGAGCGAATGGCTACACCTTC	CASSWAGANGYTF
TRBD1	NA	TRBV7-9	TRBJ2-7	TGTGCCAGCAGCCGGGACAGCGCCTACGAGCAGTACTTC	CASSRDSAYEQYF
NA	few	TRBV7-8	TRBJ1-5	TGTGCCAGCAGCTTGGTTTGGGGAGGCAATCAGCCCCAGCATTTT	CASSLVWGGNQPQHF
NA	NA	TRBV27	TRBJ1-1	TGTGCCAGCAGTTGGGGCCCGAACACTGAAGCTTTCTTT	CASSWGPNTEAFF